This TCR beta chain emerged from a study of OX40 agonist ivuxolimab in advanced cancers. Study context: The treatment was a fully human IgG2 OX40 agonist, ivuxolimab. From about 23 to 85 years was the age range, with a mean of around 56 years, and around 84% were male. Study observations and caveats: At doses 0.1 to 3.0 mg/kg, CD4+ and CD8+ clones expanded.

Some clones are missing from TCRdb's copy, which holds only in-frame ones; the method was immunoSEQ multiplex PCR. Altogether tens of thousands of clones are present, roughly 90% being singletons, with the ten largest covering roughly 0.6%. Concerning this clone: Antigen unknown. A much larger clone is a single base away; this may be a read error.

Germline V gives CDR1 MGHRA, CDR2 YSYEKL. V lost 1 base and J 5 bases, leaving 14 bases between the germline ends. This CDR3 is built from 16 residues. The sequence came from an adult with an advanced solid tumor such as melanoma, head and neck, liver or kidney cancer. Sequenced here: CD4+ or CD8+ T cells sorted from blood, sampled in a trial of the OX40 agonist ivuxolimab. The chain links TRBV4-1 to TRBJ2-2; a possible D gene is TRBD2 (6 bases). CDR3 sequence (DNA): TGCGCCAGCAGCCAAGGTCGGGGAGGAATGACCGGGGAGCTGTTTTTT. Its protein product is CASSQGRGGMTGELFF.